This is a list of T cell receptor beta chains from one sample in a study of cytomegalovirus exposure and HLA in healthy donors. Profiling relied on immunoSEQ multiplex PCR, and the TCRdb table lists in-frame clones only, not all of them. The sample contains about 150,000 clones, approximately 82% of which appear only once. The sequencing sample was made of PBMCs. The receptors stem from a man between 18 and 29 years old in good health and CMV-seropositive. Both conserved end residues are part of each CDR3. D genes are given only for firm matches. Clone size is not always given. Where it is, it says once, few, many or a class for expanded clones.

j_gene	v_gene	abundance	d_gene	CDR3nt	CDR3aa
TRBJ2-3	TRBV19	-	TRBD2	TGTGCCAGTACCCCGACTAGCGTTAGCACAGATACGCAGTATTTT	CASTPTSVSTDTQYF
TRBJ2-1	TRBV7-2	-	-	TGTGCCAGCAGCCGACCCGGGTTTAGGGGGAATGAGCAGTTCTTC	CASSRPGFRGNEQFF
TRBJ2-3	TRBV7-9	few	TRBD2	TGTGCCAGCAGCACAAGGGGAGGGTCTTCAGATACGCAGTATTTT	CASSTRGGSSDTQYF
TRBJ2-1	TRBV19	-	TRBD2	TGTGCCAGTAGTACCCGACTAGCGGGAGTAAATGAGCAGTTCTTC	CASSTRLAGVNEQFF
TRBJ2-6	TRBV6-4	few	-	TGTGCCAGCAGTGAGCGGTCTGGGGCCAACGTCCTGACTTTC	CASSERSGANVLTF
TRBJ1-2	TRBV30	-	TRBD1	TGTGCCTGGACCCCGCCCGGGACAGGGGATCGTAACTATGGCTACACCTTC	CAWTPPGTGDRNYGYTF
TRBJ2-3	TRBV9	-	-	TGTGCCAGCAGCGTAGTGGCCGGGGTAGATACGCAGTATTTT	CASSVVAGVDTQYF
TRBJ2-3	TRBV5-1	-	-	TGCGCCAGCAGCTCCCGGCAGGGCCCAGATACGCAGTATTTT	CASSSRQGPDTQYF
TRBJ1-3	TRBV10-3	-	-	TGTGCCATCAGTGAAGGTTCGGGGACCATATATTTT	CAISEGSGTIYF
TRBJ2-1	TRBV18	-	TRBD2	TGTGCCAGCTCACGACGGACTAGCGGGAGTGGTACGGGAAATGAGCAGTTCTTC	CASSRRTSGSGTGNEQFF
TRBJ2-7	TRBV7-8	-	TRBD1	TGTGCCAGCAGCCCGACAAACAGGGGGCCCACCGGAGAGCAGTACTTC	CASSPTNRGPTGEQYF